These 30 T cell receptor beta chains came from one sample sequenced in a study of CD8 T cells in Susac syndrome. Reverse transcription used 0.5 to 1 ug RNA and random hexamers. Via MiXCR, TCRdb re-called the immunoSEQ multiplex PCR reads, giving one row per CDR3 protein. The table shows about 47,000 distinct CDR3 sequences, with roughly 92% occurring only once. The sample taken for sequencing was CD8+ T cells from PBMCs. The receptors shown here come from a human donor in good health.

The gene calls are TRBV15 and TRBJ2-1; 9 bases match TRBD2. V shed 4 bases and J 2 bases; nucleotides not matched to a gene: 6. Germline loops: CDR1 LNHNV, CDR2 YYDKDF (reference sequence). This CDR3 has 16 amino acids. The DNA of the CDR3 is TGTGCCACCAGCAAAGGGCGGGAGGGGACCTACAATGAGCAGTTCTTC. This translates into CATSKGREGTYNEQFF.

The chain employs TRBV3-1 and TRBJ2-2; tentatively, D is TRBD1 (5 bases). Trimming took off 0 bases at V and 6 bases at J, with 14 bases between the two ends. CDR1 and CDR2 (germline): LGHDT, YNNKEL (reference sequence). The CDR3 runs 16 residues. For the CDR3, the DNA is TGTGCCAGCAGCCAAGATCGGCAGGGTTCCGCCGGGGAGCTGTTTTTT. It encodes CASSQDRQGSAGELFF.

The chain is built from TRBV27 and TRBJ2-7; perhaps TRBD2 as D (6 bases). Trimming shortened V by 3 bases and J by 1 base, and 16 bases separated the two germline ends. The CDR3 length is 16 residues. The germline V gene encodes CDR1 MNHEY and CDR2 SMNVEV (reference sequence). The CDR3 DNA reads TGTGCCAGCAGTTTCTCCGGGACTTTTACATCCTACGAGCAGTACTTC. This sequence encodes CASSFSGTFTSYEQYF.

The rearrangement links TRBV6-2 or TRBV6-3 to TRBJ1-5; weak D call: TRBD1 (5 bases). Germline CDR1 is MNHEY and CDR2 is SVGEGT. The V gene lost 6 bases and the J gene lost 6 bases, with 15 bases spanning the gap. This CDR3 contains 14 residues. The CDR3 protein is CASRISGMGQPQHF. CDR3 in DNA: TGTGCCAGCAGGATCTCAGGGATGGGTCAGCCCCAGCATTTT.

This chain connects TRBV6-5 to TRBJ2-3; 8 bases agree with TRBD2. CDR1 and CDR2 from the germline V gene are MNHEY and SVGAGI. The CDR3 is 16 amino acids. Trimming at V came to 2 bases and at J to 2 bases, leaving 6 bases not matched to a gene. Here the CDR3 DNA reads TGTGCCAGCAGTTACCAGCGGGAGTACCCCACAGATACGCAGTATTTT. Translated, it gives CASSYQREYPTDTQYF.

Only one count was recorded for this clonotype. The chain is built from TRBV28 and TRBJ1-1; D unresolved. Germline V gene lookup returns CDR1 MDHEN and CDR2 SYDVKM. The CDR3 spans 13 residues. Trimming took off 4 bases at V and 8 bases at J, with 14 bases between the two ends. This CDR3 reads CASSSITDPEAFF. The CDR3 DNA sequence: TGTGCCAGCAGTTCTATCACAGATCCCGAAGCTTTCTTT.

This clonotype was seen more than once but under ten times. This chain joins TRBV23-1 and TRBJ2-5, with TRBD2 matching 10 bases. TRBV23-1 is known as an ORF, though its function is uncertain. The CDR3 has 17 residues. The trim removed 4 bases at V and 4 bases at J, leaving 12 bases unmatched. The CDR3, as DNA: TGCGCCAGCAGTCGCCATCCAGCGGGAGGGTTCCGAGAGACCCAGTACTTC. Translated: CASSRHPAGGFRETQYF.

The chain combines TRBV7-2 with TRBJ2-3; 8 nucleotides agree with TRBD2. Germline V gives CDR1 SGHTA, CDR2 FQGNSA. The junction had 9 bases not matched to a gene; V was cut back by 5 bases and J by 2 bases. The CDR3 is 16 amino acids. The CDR3 bases are TGTGCCAGCAGCCAACGTTCGGGAGGGCCCACAGATACGCAGTATTTT. Translated: CASSQRSGGPTDTQYF. Combining the CDR3 with reference TRBV7-2 and TRBJ2-3 gives the whole variable domain GAGVSQSPSNKVTEKGKDVELRCDPISGHTALYWYRQSLGQGLEFLIYFQGNSAPDKSGLPSDRFSAERTGGSVSTLTIQRTQQEDSAVYLCASSQRSGGPTDTQYFGPGTRLTVL.

The chain combines TRBV19 with TRBJ2-7; D is uncertain. This CDR3 is 15 amino acids long. The V and J ends lost 3 bases and 0 bases respectively, with 12 bases between them. The V gene's germline CDR1 is LNHDA and CDR2 SQIVND (reference sequence). Here the CDR3 reads CASSMTQVTSYEQYF. In DNA, the CDR3 is TGTGCCAGTAGTATGACTCAGGTGACCTCCTACGAGCAGTACTTC.

The rearrangement links TRBV9 to TRBJ2-3, with 8 bases matching TRBD1. This CDR3 is 15 amino acids long. With 3 bases clipped from V and 1 base from J, the junction kept 4 bases outside the gene matches. Germline CDR1 reads SGDLS; CDR2 reads YYNGEE. Written as DNA, the CDR3 is TGTGCCAGCAGCGGCGGGACAGGAGGCACAGATACGCAGTATTTT. It encodes CASSGGTGGTDTQYF.

V usage is TRBV19 and J usage is TRBJ2-7; 7 bases agree with TRBD1. With V trimmed by 3 bases and J by 3 bases, 5 bases remained unmatched. The germline gives CDR1 LNHDA, CDR2 SQIVND (reference sequence). The CDR3 sequence is 14 residues long. CDR3 sequence: CASSMTGRYYEQYF. In nucleotides, the CDR3 is TGTGCCAGTAGTATGACAGGGCGATACTACGAGCAGTACTTC. Variable domain in full (rest from reference TRBV19 and TRBJ2-7): DGGITQSPKYLFRKEGQNVTLSCEQNLNHDAMYWYRQDPGQGLRLIYYSQIVNDFQKGDIAEGYSVSREKKESFPLTVTSAQKNPTAFYLCASSMTGRYYEQYFGPGTRLTVT.

The chain joins TRBV5-1 to TRBJ1-5; D unclear. The CDR3 length is 16 residues. V lost 4 bases, J lost 3 bases, and 17 bases lay in between. Germline V lookup: CDR1 SGHRS, CDR2 YFSETQ. Here the CDR3 DNA reads TGCGCCAGCAGCCCCCAAGGGCCCCAAATCAATCAGCCCCAGCATTTT. Amino acids: CASSPQGPQINQPQHF.

The J gene is TRBJ1-1, the V gene TRBV5-4; unclear D gene. The ends were cut back, 0 bases at V and 5 bases at J, with 5 bases in the middle. Germline CDR1 is SGHNT and CDR2 is YYREEE (reference sequence). This CDR3 is 12 amino acids long. CDR3 DNA sequence: TGTGCCAGCAGCTTGGACGGGACTGAAGCTTTCTTT. This gives the protein CASSLDGTEAFF.

The rearrangement joins TRBV27 to TRBJ2-1, with 9 bases identical to TRBD2. Losses at the gene ends were 2 bases for V and 8 bases for J; bases not matched to a gene: 7. The CDR3 covers 15 residues. CDR1 and CDR2 (germline): MNHEY, SMNVEV (reference sequence). CDR3: CASSLTAGGFDEQFF. CDR3 DNA: TGTGCCAGCAGTTTAACAGCGGGAGGATTCGATGAGCAGTTCTTC.

The CDR3 here is CASSGAPAYEQYF. The CDR3 DNA reads TGTGCCAGCAGCGGTGCACCGGCCTACGAGCAGTACTTC. V usage is TRBV9 and J usage is TRBJ2-7; D ambiguous. The CDR3 covers 13 residues. The V and J ends lost 3 bases and 2 bases respectively, with 9 bases between them. Germline V gene lookup returns CDR1 SGDLS and CDR2 YYNGEE. Combining the CDR3 with reference TRBV9 and TRBJ2-7 gives the whole variable domain DSGVTQTPKHLITATGQRVTLRCSPRSGDLSVYWYQQSLDQGLQFLIQYYNGEERAKGNILERFSAQQFPDLHSELNLSSLELGDSALYFCASSGAPAYEQYFGPGTRLTVT.

The J gene is TRBJ2-3, the V gene TRBV29-1; D perhaps matches TRBD1 (6 bases). V was pared by 5 bases and J by 5 bases, with 11 bases between. The CDR3 length is 12 residues. CDR1 is SQVTM and CDR2 is ANQGSEA in the germline V gene. CDR3 protein: CSVYHREDTQYF. For the CDR3, the DNA is TGCAGCGTTTACCACAGGGAAGATACGCAGTATTTT.

CDR3 sequence: CSVEDSGTNSYEQYF. The CDR3 DNA sequence: TGCAGCGTTGAAGATAGTGGGACTAACTCCTACGAGCAGTACTTC. The chain couples TRBV29-1 to TRBJ2-7; TRBD2 aligns across 7 bases. This CDR3 has 15 amino acids. The V gene end was trimmed by 0 bases and the J gene end by 0 bases; junction bases not matched to a gene: 5. The germline V gene encodes CDR1 SQVTM and CDR2 ANQGSEA.

This chain joins TRBV7-2 and TRBJ2-3, with 9 nucleotides matching TRBD2. The V gene end was trimmed by 3 bases and the J gene end by 0 bases; junction bases not matched to a gene: 10. The CDR3 extends over 18 amino acids. Germline V gene data show CDR1 as SGHTA and CDR2 as FQGNSA. CDR3 in DNA: TGTGCCAGCAGCTTGGCGGGAGGGCCCCTAATAAGCACAGATACGCAGTATTTT. It translates to CASSLAGGPLISTDTQYF. The full variable domain, with the rest looked up from reference TRBV7-2 and TRBJ2-3, is GAGVSQSPSNKVTEKGKDVELRCDPISGHTALYWYRQSLGQGLEFLIYFQGNSAPDKSGLPSDRFSAERTGGSVSTLTIQRTQQEDSAVYLCASSLAGGPLISTDTQYFGPGTRLTVL.

The gene calls are TRBV4-1 and TRBJ2-7; D is perhaps TRBD1 (6 bases). Trimming pared 0 bases from V and 3 bases from J, leaving 15 bases between. Looked up from germline, CDR1 is MGHRA and CDR2 is YSYEKL. This CDR3 contains 16 residues. In DNA, the CDR3 is TGCGCCAGCAGCCAAGATCTAAGAGGGGGTAACTACGAGCAGTACTTC. Its translation is CASSQDLRGGNYEQYF.

The chain couples TRBV5-1 to TRBJ2-1; the D call may be TRBD1 or TRBD2 (5 bases each). Germline V gives CDR1 SGHRS, CDR2 YFSETQ. Trimming shortened V by 4 bases and J by 4 bases, and 12 bases separated the two germline ends. This CDR3 has 14 residues. Here the CDR3 reads CASSPGPSYNEQFF. CDR3 DNA: TGCGCCAGCAGCCCGGGACCAAGTTACAATGAGCAGTTCTTC.

The sample holds one count of this clonotype. The rearrangement uses TRBV7-9 and TRBJ1-5, with D perhaps TRBD1 (6 bases). The V end lost 5 bases, the J end lost 10 bases, and 12 bases lay between the germline ends. The CDR3 sequence is 12 residues long. CDR1 is SEHNR, CDR2 FQNEAQ, per germline (reference sequence). The CDR3 region is CASSTLTGPQHF. In DNA, the CDR3 is TGTGCCAGCAGCACCTTGACAGGACCCCAGCATTTT.

The chain links TRBV23-1 to TRBJ2-7; maybe TRBD1 (6 bases). TRBV23-1 is treated as an ORF (open reading frame) with a function not yet certain. The CDR3 totals 14 residues. V gave up 3 bases and J gave up 0 bases, with 9 bases separating them. CDR3 in DNA: TGCGCCAGCAGTCACCGACAGGACTCCTACGAGCAGTACTTC. Translating gives CASSHRQDSYEQYF.

The gene calls are TRBV7-2 and TRBJ2-3; D remains unclear. Trimming removed 2 bases from V and 9 bases from J, with 15 bases in between. Germline V gives CDR1 SGHTA, CDR2 FQGNSA. This CDR3 has 14 residues. The CDR3 loop is CASSLPYEVSTQYF. CDR3 DNA: TGTGCCAGCAGCTTACCTTACGAGGTCAGCACGCAGTATTTT.

This rearrangement joins TRBV7-9 to TRBJ2-3; 9 positions agree with TRBD2. CDR1 and CDR2 (germline): SEHNR, FQNEAQ (reference sequence). The CDR3 extends over 16 amino acids. J was trimmed by 4 bases and V by 2 bases; bases with no gene match: 7. CDR3 sequence reads: CASSLLLAGDPDTQYF. The CDR3 region has the DNA TGTGCCAGCAGCTTATTGTTAGCGGGAGATCCAGATACGCAGTATTTT.

This chain uses TRBV7-9 with TRBJ2-7, with 10 bases fitting TRBD1. The germline CDR1 and CDR2 sequences are SEHNR and FQNEAQ (reference sequence). With V trimmed by 5 bases and J by 4 bases, 11 bases remained unmatched. CDR3 length: 16 amino acids. The CDR3 region has the DNA TGTGCCAGCAGCCGAACGACAGGGGGCTCCCCATACGAGCAGTACTTC. This sequence encodes CASSRTTGGSPYEQYF.

This clonotype showed up just a few times. The chain joins TRBV5-1 to TRBJ2-1; D may match TRBD1 or TRBD2 (5 bases each). Per the germline V gene, CDR1 is SGHRS and CDR2 is YFSETQ. This CDR3 is 15 amino acids long. The V and J ends lost 0 bases and 6 bases respectively, with 13 bases between them. The CDR3 spells CASSLGRDGLNEQFF. CDR3 DNA: TGCGCCAGCAGCTTGGGCCGGGACGGACTCAATGAGCAGTTCTTC.

The chain carries TRBV6-5 and TRBJ2-7; D perhaps matches TRBD2 (8 bases). The V end was cut by 5 bases, the J end by 4 bases, with 18 bases between. This CDR3 is built from 15 residues. Per germline, CDR1 MNHEY and CDR2 SVGAGI. The CDR3 sequence: CASSPPGRGLYEQYF. CDR3 nucleotides: TGTGCCAGCAGTCCACCCGGGAGGGGGCTTTACGAGCAGTACTTC.

The chain uses TRBV13 and TRBJ2-1; the D gene is possibly TRBD1 (6 bases). V was trimmed by 5 bases and J by 4 bases, leaving 15 bases between them. This CDR3 comprises 15 residues. Germline loops: CDR1 PRHDT, CDR2 FYEKMQ (reference sequence). The CDR3 DNA is TGTGCCAGCAGCGCCTCGGACAGCCCATACAATGAGCAGTTCTTC. It encodes CASSASDSPYNEQFF. Full variable domain (missing parts from reference TRBV13 and TRBJ2-1): AAGVIQSPRHLIKEKRETATLKCYPIPRHDTVYWYQQGPGQDPQFLISFYEKMQSDKGSIPDRFSAQQFSDYHSELNMSSLELGDSALYFCASSASDSPYNEQFFGPGTRLTVL.

This sequence joins TRBV7-2 and TRBJ2-4; 11 nucleotides match TRBD2. V lost 3 bases and J lost 7; bases outside the gene matches: 5. The germline gives CDR1 SGHTA, CDR2 FQGNSA. This CDR3 region has 15 residues. CDR3 sequence: CASSFSGRAGNIQYF. The CDR3 DNA sequence: TGTGCCAGCAGCTTTAGCGGGAGGGCCGGGAACATTCAGTACTTC.

This clonotype has a single count. This CDR3 reads CAWSVHEARAFF. CDR3 DNA sequence: TGTGCCTGGAGTGTACACGAGGCGAGAGCTTTCTTT. The chain employs TRBV30 and TRBJ1-1; D call uncertain. V dropped 0 bases and J dropped 10 bases, with 12 bases sitting between them. CDR3 length: 12 residues. Germline assignment: CDR1 GTSNPN and CDR2 SVGIG (reference sequence).